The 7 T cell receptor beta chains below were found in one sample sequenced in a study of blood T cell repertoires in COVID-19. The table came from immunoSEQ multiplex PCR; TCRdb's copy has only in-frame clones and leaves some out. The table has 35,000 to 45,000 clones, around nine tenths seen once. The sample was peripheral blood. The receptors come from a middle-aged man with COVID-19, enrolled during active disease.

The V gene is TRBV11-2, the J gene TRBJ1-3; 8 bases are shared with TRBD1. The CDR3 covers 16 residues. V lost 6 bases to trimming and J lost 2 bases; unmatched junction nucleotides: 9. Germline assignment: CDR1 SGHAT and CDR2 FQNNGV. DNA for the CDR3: TGTGCCAGCAGAGGCCTCAGGGGGCAACCTGGAAACACCATATATTTT. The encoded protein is CASRGLRGQPGNTIYF.

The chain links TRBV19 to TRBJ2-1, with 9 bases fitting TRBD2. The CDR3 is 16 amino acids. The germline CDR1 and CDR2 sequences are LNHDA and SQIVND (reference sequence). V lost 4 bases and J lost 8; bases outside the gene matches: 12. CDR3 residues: CASSTQSSGKVDEQFF. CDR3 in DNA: TGTGCCAGTAGTACTCAATCTAGCGGGAAGGTCGATGAGCAGTTCTTC. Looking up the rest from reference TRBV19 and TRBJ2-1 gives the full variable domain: DGGITQSPKYLFRKEGQNVTLSCEQNLNHDAMYWYRQDPGQGLRLIYYSQIVNDFQKGDIAEGYSVSREKKESFPLTVTSAQKNPTAFYLCASSTQSSGKVDEQFFGPGTRLTVL.

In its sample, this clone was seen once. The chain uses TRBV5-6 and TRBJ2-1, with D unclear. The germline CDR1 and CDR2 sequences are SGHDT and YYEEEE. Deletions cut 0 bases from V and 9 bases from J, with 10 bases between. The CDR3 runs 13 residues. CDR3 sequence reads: CASSLDAAGEQFF. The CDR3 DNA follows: TGTGCCAGCAGCTTGGACGCCGCCGGTGAGCAGTTCTTC.

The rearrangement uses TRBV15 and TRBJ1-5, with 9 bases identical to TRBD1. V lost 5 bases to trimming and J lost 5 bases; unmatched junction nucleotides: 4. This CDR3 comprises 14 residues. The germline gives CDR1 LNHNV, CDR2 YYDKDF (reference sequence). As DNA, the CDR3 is TGTGCCACCAGCGGGGGACAGGGAGATCAGCCCCAGCATTTT. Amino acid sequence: CATSGGQGDQPQHF. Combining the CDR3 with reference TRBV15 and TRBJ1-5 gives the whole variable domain DAMVIQNPRYQVTQFGKPVTLSCSQTLNHNVMYWYQQKSSQAPKLLFHYYDKDFNNEADTPDNFQSRRPNTSFCFLDIRSPGLGDTAMYLCATSGGQGDQPQHFGDGTRLSIL.

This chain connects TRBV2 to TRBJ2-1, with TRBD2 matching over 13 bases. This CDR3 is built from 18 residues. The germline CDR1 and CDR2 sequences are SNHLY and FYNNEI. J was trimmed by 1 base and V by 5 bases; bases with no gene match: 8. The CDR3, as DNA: TGTGCCAGCAGTCCCGGACTAGCGGGAGACAGATCCTACAATGAGCAGTTCTTC. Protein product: CASSPGLAGDRSYNEQFF.

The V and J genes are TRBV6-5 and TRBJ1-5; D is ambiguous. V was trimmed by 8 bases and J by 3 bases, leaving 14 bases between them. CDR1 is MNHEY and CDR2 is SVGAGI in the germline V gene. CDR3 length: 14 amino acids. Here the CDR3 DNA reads TGTGCCAGCGCCCGAGGAGGTCTCAATCAGCCCCAGCATTTT. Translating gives CASARGGLNQPQHF.

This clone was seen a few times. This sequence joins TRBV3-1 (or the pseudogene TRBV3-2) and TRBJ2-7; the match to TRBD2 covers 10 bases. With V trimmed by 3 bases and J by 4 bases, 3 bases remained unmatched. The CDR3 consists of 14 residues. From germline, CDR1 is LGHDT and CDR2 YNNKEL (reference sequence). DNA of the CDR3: TGTGCCAGCAGCCACCCAGCGGGAGGGTACGAGCAGTACTTC. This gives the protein CASSHPAGGYEQYF.